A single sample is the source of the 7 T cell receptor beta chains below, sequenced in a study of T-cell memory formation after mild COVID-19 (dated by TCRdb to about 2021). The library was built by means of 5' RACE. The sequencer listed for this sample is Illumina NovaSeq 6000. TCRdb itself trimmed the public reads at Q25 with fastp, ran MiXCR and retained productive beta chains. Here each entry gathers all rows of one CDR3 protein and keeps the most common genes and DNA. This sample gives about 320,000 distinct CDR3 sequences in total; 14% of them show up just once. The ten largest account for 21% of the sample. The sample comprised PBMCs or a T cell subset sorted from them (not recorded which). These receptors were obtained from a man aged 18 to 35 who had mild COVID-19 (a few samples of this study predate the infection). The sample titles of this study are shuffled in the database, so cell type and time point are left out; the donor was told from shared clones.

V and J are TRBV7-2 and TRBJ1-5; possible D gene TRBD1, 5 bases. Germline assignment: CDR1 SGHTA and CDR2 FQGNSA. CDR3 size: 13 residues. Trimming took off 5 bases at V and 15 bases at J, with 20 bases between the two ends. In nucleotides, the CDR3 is TGTGCCAGCAGCCTTCGTCCCCAGGGACCTAGGCATTTT. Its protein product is CASSLRPQGPRHF.

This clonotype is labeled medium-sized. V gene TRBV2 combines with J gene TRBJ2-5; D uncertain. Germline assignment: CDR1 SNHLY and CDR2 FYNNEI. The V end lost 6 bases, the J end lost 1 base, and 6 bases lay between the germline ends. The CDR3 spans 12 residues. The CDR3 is CASRNAQETQYF. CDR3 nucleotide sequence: TGTGCCAGCAGAAACGCCCAAGAGACCCAGTACTTC. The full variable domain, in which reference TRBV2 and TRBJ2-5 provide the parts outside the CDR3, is EPEVTQTPSHQVTQMGQEVILRCVPISNHLYFYWYRQILGQKVEFLVSFYNNEISEKSEIFDDQFSVERPDGSNFTLKIRSTKLEDSAMYFCASRNAQETQYFGPGTRLLVL.

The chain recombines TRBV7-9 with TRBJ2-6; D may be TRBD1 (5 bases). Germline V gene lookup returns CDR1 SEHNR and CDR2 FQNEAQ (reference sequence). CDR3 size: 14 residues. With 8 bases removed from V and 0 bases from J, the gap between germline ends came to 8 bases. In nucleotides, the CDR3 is TGTGCCAGCGCAGACAGCTCTGGGGCCAACGTCCTGACTTTC. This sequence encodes CASADSSGANVLTF.

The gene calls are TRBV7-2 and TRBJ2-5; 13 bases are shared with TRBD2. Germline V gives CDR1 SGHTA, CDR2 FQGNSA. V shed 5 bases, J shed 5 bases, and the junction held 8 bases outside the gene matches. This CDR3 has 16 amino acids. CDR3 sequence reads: CASSPSLAGGQETQYF. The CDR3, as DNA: TGTGCCAGCAGCCCCTCACTAGCGGGGGGGCAGGAGACCCAGTACTTC.

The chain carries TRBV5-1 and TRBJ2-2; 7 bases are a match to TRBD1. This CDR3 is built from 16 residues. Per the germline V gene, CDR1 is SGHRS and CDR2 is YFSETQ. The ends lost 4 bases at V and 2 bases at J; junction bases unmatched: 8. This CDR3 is CASSRMGQTNTGELFF. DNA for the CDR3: TGCGCCAGCAGCCGCATGGGACAGACCAACACCGGGGAGCTGTTTTTT.

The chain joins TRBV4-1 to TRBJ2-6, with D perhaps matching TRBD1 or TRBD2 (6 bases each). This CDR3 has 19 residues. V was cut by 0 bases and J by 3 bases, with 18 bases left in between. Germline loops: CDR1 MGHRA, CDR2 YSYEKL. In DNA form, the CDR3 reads TGCGCCAGCAGCCAAGATCGGGGGAACAGGGCTCTTGGGGCCAACGTCCTGACTTTC. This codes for CASSQDRGNRALGANVLTF.

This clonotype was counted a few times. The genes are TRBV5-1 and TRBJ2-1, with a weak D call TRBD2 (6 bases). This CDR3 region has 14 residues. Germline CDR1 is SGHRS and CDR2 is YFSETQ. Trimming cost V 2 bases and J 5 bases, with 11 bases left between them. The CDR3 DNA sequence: TGCGCCAGCAGCTTAGGGAGGAAAGACAATGAGCAGTTCTTC. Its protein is CASSLGRKDNEQFF.